The 6 T cell receptor beta chains given below trace back to one sample, sequenced in a study of blood T cell repertoires in COVID-19. The repertoire was sequenced with immunoSEQ multiplex PCR; TCRdb's copy has only in-frame clones and lacks some. This table has hundreds of thousands of clones, about nine tenths appearing once. The material sequenced was PBMCs or T cells enriched from blood (not recorded which). These receptors came from a young woman who had recovered from COVID-19.

V usage is TRBV7-9 and J usage is TRBJ2-2; D not resolved. Germline V gene data show CDR1 as SEHNR and CDR2 as FQNEAQ (reference sequence). CDR3 size: 13 residues. V dropped 3 bases and J dropped 4 bases, with 6 bases sitting between them. In DNA form, the CDR3 reads TGTGCCAGCAGCTTTACGGTCACCGGGGAGCTGTTTTTT. Protein sequence: CASSFTVTGELFF.

The chain combines TRBV7-3 with TRBJ2-5; no clear D. Trimming pared 2 bases from V and 4 bases from J, leaving 8 bases between. Germline V lookup: CDR1 SGHTA, CDR2 FQGTGA. CDR3 length equals 13 residues. The CDR3 reads CASSLQFRETQYF. CDR3 bases: TGTGCCAGCAGCTTACAATTCAGAGAGACCCAGTACTTC.

This rearrangement joins TRBV19 to TRBJ1-6, with D maybe TRBD1 (5 bases). Trimming removed 5 bases from V and 5 bases from J, with 13 bases in between. The CDR3 is 15 residues long. Germline CDR1 reads LNHDA; CDR2 reads SQIVND (reference sequence). In nucleotides, the CDR3 is TGTGCCAGTAGTGGGGGAGCGGGAAATAATTCACCCCTCCACTTT. Its protein is CASSGGAGNNSPLHF.

This chain joins TRBV15 and TRBJ2-4, with unresolved D. Trimming pared 5 bases from V and 0 bases from J, leaving 14 bases between. This CDR3 has 16 amino acids. Germline CDR1 is LNHNV and CDR2 is YYDKDF (reference sequence). The CDR3 here is CATSPPGFLAKNIQYF. The CDR3 region has the DNA TGTGCCACCAGCCCCCCCGGGTTTCTAGCCAAAAACATTCAGTACTTC.

This rearrangement joins TRBV7-3 to TRBJ1-3; D is uncertain. Germline lookup yields CDR1 SGHTA and CDR2 FQGTGA. This CDR3 is 15 amino acids long. V gave up 5 bases and J gave up 0 bases, with 11 bases separating them. The CDR3 is CASSPYDGSGNTIYF. The CDR3 region has the DNA TGTGCCAGCAGCCCCTACGATGGCTCTGGAAACACCATATATTTT.

The rearrangement uses TRBV19 and TRBJ1-1, with a possible D match to TRBD1 (6 bases). Germline V gene lookup returns CDR1 LNHDA and CDR2 SQIVND (reference sequence). This CDR3 region has 14 residues. Trimming left V 6 bases short and J 1 base short, with 12 bases between. This chain's CDR3 is CASSATGQNTEAFF. The CDR3 DNA sequence: TGTGCCAGTAGCGCGACAGGACAGAACACTGAAGCTTTCTTT.